These T cell receptor beta chains were read from a single sample in a study of cytomegalovirus exposure and HLA in healthy donors. Assay used: immunoSEQ multiplex PCR; TCRdb lists only in-frame clones, some missing. The data contain about 180,000 clones, around 78% of them singletons. Sequenced material: PBMCs. The receptors originated from a woman aged 45-60 years in good health and CMV-seropositive. Both conserved end residues are part of each CDR3. Each record gives: CDR3 DNA, CDR3 protein, clone size, D gene, V gene, J gene. A D gene is named only where the DNA matches it firmly. Rows may omit the clone size; those that give it use once, few, many or a size class.

CDR3 DNA: TGCGCCAGCAGCTCCCGACGGGTGCAAGAGACCCAGTACTTC; CDR3 protein: CASSSRRVQETQYF; clone size: .; D gene: .; V gene: TRBV5-1; J gene: TRBJ2-5
CDR3 DNA: TGTGCCAGCAGACGATCTAGCTGGAAAGAGACCCAGTACTTC; CDR3 protein: CASRRSSWKETQYF; clone size: .; D gene: .; V gene: TRBV6-1; J gene: TRBJ2-5
CDR3 DNA: TGTGCCAGTAGTATGTACATGCAGGGTCCGGATTCACCCCTCCACTTT; CDR3 protein: CASSMYMQGPDSPLHF; clone size: .; D gene: .; V gene: TRBV19; J gene: TRBJ1-6
CDR3 DNA: TGCGCCAGCAGCCAAGACCGAGCGGGGGCTAGCACAGATACGCAGTATTTT; CDR3 protein: CASSQDRAGASTDTQYF; clone size: .; D gene: TRBD2; V gene: TRBV4-1; J gene: TRBJ2-3
CDR3 DNA: TGTGCCAGCAGTGAAGTCGGTCTCGGGGACTCAAGCTACGAGCAGTACTTC; CDR3 protein: CASSEVGLGDSSYEQYF; clone size: .; D gene: .; V gene: TRBV2; J gene: TRBJ2-7
CDR3 DNA: TGTGCCAGTAGTGCAAGGACAGGATCCTACGAGCAGTACTTC; CDR3 protein: CASSARTGSYEQYF; clone size: .; D gene: TRBD1; V gene: TRBV19; J gene: TRBJ2-7
CDR3 DNA: TGTGCCTCCCGGACAGCAATGAACACTGAAGCTTTCTTT; CDR3 protein: CASRTAMNTEAFF; clone size: few; D gene: .; V gene: TRBV19; J gene: TRBJ1-1
CDR3 DNA: TGTGCCAGTAGTCGAGGGATCAACACCGGGGAGCTGTTTTTT; CDR3 protein: CASSRGINTGELFF; clone size: .; D gene: .; V gene: TRBV19; J gene: TRBJ2-2
CDR3 DNA: TGCGCCAGCAGCCACTCGACAGGACCGATCTACGAGCAGTACTTC; CDR3 protein: CASSHSTGPIYEQYF; clone size: .; D gene: .; V gene: TRBV4-1; J gene: TRBJ2-7
CDR3 DNA: TGTGCCAGCAGTATCCAGGGGAGTACAGATACGCAGTATTTT; CDR3 protein: CASSIQGSTDTQYF; clone size: .; D gene: .; V gene: TRBV2; J gene: TRBJ2-3
CDR3 DNA: TGTGCCAGCAGCGTCGGACTAGCGGGGGGGCAGACCGGGGAGCTGTTTTTT; CDR3 protein: CASSVGLAGGQTGELFF; clone size: .; D gene: TRBD2; V gene: TRBV7-8; J gene: TRBJ2-2
CDR3 DNA: TGTGCCAGCTCCCTAAACTGGAACACTGAAGCTTTCTTT; CDR3 protein: CASSLNWNTEAFF; clone size: .; D gene: .; V gene: TRBV18; J gene: TRBJ1-1
CDR3 DNA: TGTGCCAGCAGCCGGACAGGGTCTGGTGGCTACACCTTC; CDR3 protein: CASSRTGSGGYTF; clone size: .; D gene: TRBD1; V gene: TRBV7-9; J gene: TRBJ1-2
CDR3 DNA: TGTGCCAGCAGGGATTTGGGACAGGGGGGAGCTTTCTTT; CDR3 protein: CASRDLGQGGAFF; clone size: once; D gene: TRBD1; V gene: TRBV6-1; J gene: TRBJ1-1
CDR3 DNA: TGTGCCAGCAGTTTAGTTAGCGGGGACTCCTACAATGAGCAGTTCTTC; CDR3 protein: CASSLVSGDSYNEQFF; clone size: .; D gene: TRBD2; V gene: TRBV27; J gene: TRBJ2-1
CDR3 DNA: TGTGCCAGCAGCCCAGGGGCAAATTCACCCCTCCACTTT; CDR3 protein: CASSPGANSPLHF; clone size: .; D gene: .; V gene: TRBV11-3; J gene: TRBJ1-6
CDR3 DNA: TGTGCCAGCAAGGCCCCGGGTGGCAATCAGCCCCAGCATTTT; CDR3 protein: CASKAPGGNQPQHF; clone size: .; D gene: .; V gene: TRBV6-5; J gene: TRBJ1-5
CDR3 DNA: TGTGCCAGCAGCTTAGGGAGAACTAATTCACCCCTCCACTTT; CDR3 protein: CASSLGRTNSPLHF; clone size: .; D gene: .; V gene: TRBV5-5; J gene: TRBJ1-6
CDR3 DNA: TGTGCCAGCAGTTACTCGGCAGGGACAGAAGGCTACACCTTC; CDR3 protein: CASSYSAGTEGYTF; clone size: few; D gene: TRBD1; V gene: TRBV6-5; J gene: TRBJ1-2
CDR3 DNA: TGTGCCAGCAGTGAACAGGAGGGGGCGGGAACTGAAGCTTTCTTT; CDR3 protein: CASSEQEGAGTEAFF; clone size: .; D gene: TRBD1; V gene: TRBV6-1; J gene: TRBJ1-1
CDR3 DNA: TGTGCCAGCAGTTACAGGGTAAGAAGCAATCAGCCCCAGCATTTT; CDR3 protein: CASSYRVRSNQPQHF; clone size: .; D gene: .; V gene: TRBV2; J gene: TRBJ1-5
CDR3 DNA: TGTGCCAGCAGTAACAGGGCCCTGGGAGGAAACACCATATATTTT; CDR3 protein: CASSNRALGGNTIYF; clone size: .; D gene: .; V gene: TRBV6-1; J gene: TRBJ1-3
CDR3 DNA: TGTGCCAGCAGTGAAGTGAGGGACAGCTCCTACGAGCAGTACTTC; CDR3 protein: CASSEVRDSSYEQYF; clone size: .; D gene: TRBD1; V gene: TRBV25-1; J gene: TRBJ2-7
CDR3 DNA: TGTGCCAGTAGTATTTCCGGGACAGTATCCTACGAGCAGTACTTC; CDR3 protein: CASSISGTVSYEQYF; clone size: .; D gene: TRBD1; V gene: TRBV19; J gene: TRBJ2-7
CDR3 DNA: TGTGCTAGCAGCTTTTCCTACGGACAGGGAGGGACTGAAGCTTTCTTT; CDR3 protein: CASSFSYGQGGTEAFF; clone size: few; D gene: TRBD1; V gene: TRBV7-7; J gene: TRBJ1-1
CDR3 DNA: TGTGCCAGCAGTTTCCTGGGTAGCGGGGGGCGACAGTTCTTC; CDR3 protein: CASSFLGSGGRQFF; clone size: .; D gene: TRBD2; V gene: TRBV27; J gene: TRBJ2-1
CDR3 DNA: TGTGCCAGTAGCTACACAGGGAGAAATACTGAAAAACTGTTTTTT; CDR3 protein: CASSYTGRNTEKLFF; clone size: .; D gene: .; V gene: TRBV19; J gene: TRBJ1-4
CDR3 DNA: TGCAGCGTTGAAGACCCGACTAGCGGGGGGGCCTTCACCGGGGAGCTGTTTTTT; CDR3 protein: CSVEDPTSGGAFTGELFF; clone size: .; D gene: TRBD2; V gene: TRBV29-1; J gene: TRBJ2-2
CDR3 DNA: TGTGCCAGTAGTGACGGACAGGGGGCTTTGGACGAGCAGTACTTC; CDR3 protein: CASSDGQGALDEQYF; clone size: few; D gene: TRBD1; V gene: TRBV19; J gene: TRBJ2-7
CDR3 DNA: TGTGCCTGGAGTCCCGGGGGAACTGAAGCTTTCTTT; CDR3 protein: CAWSPGGTEAFF; clone size: .; D gene: .; V gene: TRBV30; J gene: TRBJ1-1
CDR3 DNA: TGTGCCAGCAGTTCCCCCACAGGGAACACTGAAGCTTTCTTT; CDR3 protein: CASSSPTGNTEAFF; clone size: once; D gene: .; V gene: TRBV6-6; J gene: TRBJ1-1
CDR3 DNA: TGTTCCAGCAGCCAAGGGGGCCCATTTTTGAACACTGAAGCTTTCTTT; CDR3 protein: CSSSQGGPFLNTEAFF; clone size: .; D gene: TRBD1; V gene: TRBV7-9; J gene: TRBJ1-1
CDR3 DNA: TGCAGTGCACCAGACTACAATGAGCAGTTCTTC; CDR3 protein: CSAPDYNEQFF; clone size: .; D gene: .; V gene: TRBV20-1; J gene: TRBJ2-1
CDR3 DNA: TGTGCCAGCAGCTCGAGTGGGGGAGGGAATGAGCAGTTCTTC; CDR3 protein: CASSSSGGGNEQFF; clone size: .; D gene: TRBD2; V gene: TRBV9; J gene: TRBJ2-1
CDR3 DNA: TGTGCCAGCAGCTTAAATGGCGGGACCATTGGGGCCAACGTCCTGACTTTC; CDR3 protein: CASSLNGGTIGANVLTF; clone size: few; D gene: .; V gene: TRBV7-3; J gene: TRBJ2-6
CDR3 DNA: TGTGCCAGTAGTCCTAGAGGGACAGGGATCGAAAAACTGTTTTTT; CDR3 protein: CASSPRGTGIEKLFF; clone size: .; D gene: TRBD1; V gene: TRBV19; J gene: TRBJ1-4
CDR3 DNA: TGTGCCAGCAGCTTAAGGGGGCCGGTCGGGGGATACGAGCAGTACTTC; CDR3 protein: CASSLRGPVGGYEQYF; clone size: .; D gene: .; V gene: TRBV7-9; J gene: TRBJ2-7
CDR3 DNA: TGCGCCAGCAGCCAGCTCGTGACAGGGGGCTACGAGCAGTACTTC; CDR3 protein: CASSQLVTGGYEQYF; clone size: .; D gene: TRBD1; V gene: TRBV4-1; J gene: TRBJ2-7
CDR3 DNA: TGTTCCAGCAGCTTGTCCCGCGAGCAGTACTTC; CDR3 protein: CSSSLSREQYF; clone size: .; D gene: .; V gene: TRBV7-9; J gene: TRBJ2-7
CDR3 DNA: TGCGCGAGGGCCCGAAAACTGTTTTTT; CDR3 protein: CARARKLFF; clone size: few; D gene: .; V gene: TRBV10-1; J gene: TRBJ1-4
CDR3 DNA: TGTGCCAGTAGTATAGGATCAGGGGCAACCTACGAGCAGTACTTC; CDR3 protein: CASSIGSGATYEQYF; clone size: .; D gene: .; V gene: TRBV19; J gene: TRBJ2-7
CDR3 DNA: TGTGCCAGCAGCTCACCTAGGCAGGGGGCGCATGGCTACACCTTC; CDR3 protein: CASSSPRQGAHGYTF; clone size: .; D gene: TRBD1; V gene: TRBV9; J gene: TRBJ1-2
CDR3 DNA: TGTGCCAGCAGCCCCCGGGACAGGGTATGGGAGCAGTTCTTC; CDR3 protein: CASSPRDRVWEQFF; clone size: .; D gene: TRBD1; V gene: TRBV7-9; J gene: TRBJ2-1
CDR3 DNA: TGTGCCAGCAGCTTAGGAGCGGGGGGGAGCACAGATACGCAGTATTTT; CDR3 protein: CASSLGAGGSTDTQYF; clone size: .; D gene: TRBD2; V gene: TRBV7-3; J gene: TRBJ2-3
CDR3 DNA: TGTGCCAGCAGTACGGGGACTTCCACTAATGAAAAACTGTTTTTT; CDR3 protein: CASSTGTSTNEKLFF; clone size: .; D gene: .; V gene: TRBV7-9; J gene: TRBJ1-4
CDR3 DNA: TGTGCCACCAGCAGAGACTCGGGGGGCGCCCACAATGAGCAGTTCTTC; CDR3 protein: CATSRDSGGAHNEQFF; clone size: .; D gene: .; V gene: TRBV15; J gene: TRBJ2-1
CDR3 DNA: TGCGCCAGCAGCTTGTGGGGCGAGAACACTGAAGCTTTCTTT; CDR3 protein: CASSLWGENTEAFF; clone size: .; D gene: .; V gene: TRBV5-1; J gene: TRBJ1-1
CDR3 DNA: TGTGCCAGCAGCGTAGCTGGGACTCACAGGCGGGGGGAAAAACTGTTTTTT; CDR3 protein: CASSVAGTHRRGEKLFF; clone size: .; D gene: .; V gene: TRBV9; J gene: TRBJ1-4
CDR3 DNA: TGTGCCAGTAGAAGCGACAGGGCGGTAGGTCAGCCCCAGCATTTT; CDR3 protein: CASRSDRAVGQPQHF; clone size: .; D gene: TRBD1; V gene: TRBV19; J gene: TRBJ1-5